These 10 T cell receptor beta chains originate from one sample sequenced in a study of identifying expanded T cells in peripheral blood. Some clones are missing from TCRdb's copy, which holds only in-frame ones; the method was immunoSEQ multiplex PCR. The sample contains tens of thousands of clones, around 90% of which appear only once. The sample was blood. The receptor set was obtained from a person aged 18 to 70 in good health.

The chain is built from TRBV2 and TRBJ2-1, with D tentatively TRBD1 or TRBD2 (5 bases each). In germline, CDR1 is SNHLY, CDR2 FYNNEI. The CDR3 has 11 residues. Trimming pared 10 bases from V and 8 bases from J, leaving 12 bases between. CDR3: CATEGTDEQFF. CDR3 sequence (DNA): TGTGCCACTGAAGGGACCGATGAGCAGTTCTTC.

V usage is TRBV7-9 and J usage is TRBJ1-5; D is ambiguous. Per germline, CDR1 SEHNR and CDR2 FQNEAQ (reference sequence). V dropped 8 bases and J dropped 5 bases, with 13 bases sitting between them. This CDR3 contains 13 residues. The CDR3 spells CASPVGKDQPQHF. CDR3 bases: TGTGCCAGCCCGGTGGGGAAGGATCAGCCCCAGCATTTT. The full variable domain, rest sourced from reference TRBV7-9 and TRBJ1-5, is DTGVSQNPRHKITKRGQNVTFRCDPISEHNRLYWYRQTLGQGPEFLTYFQNEAQLEKSRLLSDRFSAERPKGSFSTLEIQRTEQGDSAMYLCASPVGKDQPQHFGDGTRLSIL.

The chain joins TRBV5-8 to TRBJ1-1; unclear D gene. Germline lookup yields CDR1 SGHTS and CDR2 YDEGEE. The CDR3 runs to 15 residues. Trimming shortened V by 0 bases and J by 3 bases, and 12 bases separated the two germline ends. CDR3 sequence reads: CASSLGTLGYTEAFF. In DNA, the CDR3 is TGTGCCAGCAGCTTGGGGACTCTGGGGTACACTGAAGCTTTCTTT.

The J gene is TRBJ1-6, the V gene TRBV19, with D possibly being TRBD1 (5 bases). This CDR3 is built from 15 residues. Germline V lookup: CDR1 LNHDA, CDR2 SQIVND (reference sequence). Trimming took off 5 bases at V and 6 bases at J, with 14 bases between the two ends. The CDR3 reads CASSSPGQGNSPLHF. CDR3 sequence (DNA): TGTGCCAGTAGTTCGCCGGGGCAAGGTAATTCACCCCTCCACTTT.

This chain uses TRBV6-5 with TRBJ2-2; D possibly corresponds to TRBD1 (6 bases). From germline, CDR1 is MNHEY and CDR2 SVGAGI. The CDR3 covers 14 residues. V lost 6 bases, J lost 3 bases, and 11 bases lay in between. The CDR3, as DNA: TGTGCCAGCAGGGGACACCTAGACACCGGGGAGCTGTTTTTT. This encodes CASRGHLDTGELFF.

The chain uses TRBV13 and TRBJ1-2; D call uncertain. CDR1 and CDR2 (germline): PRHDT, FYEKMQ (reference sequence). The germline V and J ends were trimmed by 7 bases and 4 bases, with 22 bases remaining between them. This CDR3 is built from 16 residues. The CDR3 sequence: CASTVGSGSLVYGYTF. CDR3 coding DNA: TGTGCCAGCACGGTTGGATCGGGCTCCTTGGTCTATGGCTACACCTTC.

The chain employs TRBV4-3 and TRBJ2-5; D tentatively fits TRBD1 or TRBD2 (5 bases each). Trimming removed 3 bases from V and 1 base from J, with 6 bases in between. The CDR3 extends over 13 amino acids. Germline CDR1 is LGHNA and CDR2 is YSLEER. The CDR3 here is CASSQGVQETQYF. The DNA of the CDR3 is TGCGCCAGCAGCCAGGGGGTCCAAGAGACCCAGTACTTC.

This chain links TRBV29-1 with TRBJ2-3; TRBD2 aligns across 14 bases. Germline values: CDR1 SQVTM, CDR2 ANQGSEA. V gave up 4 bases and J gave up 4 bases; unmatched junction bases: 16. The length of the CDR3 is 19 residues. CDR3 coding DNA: TGCAGCGTTGCCACGGGACAGGGGACTAGCGGGGGACCGGCAGATACGCAGTATTTT. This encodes CSVATGQGTSGGPADTQYF.

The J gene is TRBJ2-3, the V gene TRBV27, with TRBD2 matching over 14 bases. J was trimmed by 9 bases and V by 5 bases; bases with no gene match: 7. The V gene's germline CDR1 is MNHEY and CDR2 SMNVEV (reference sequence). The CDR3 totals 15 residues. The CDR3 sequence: CASSAGLAGGRTQYF. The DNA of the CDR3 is TGTGCCAGCAGTGCCGGACTAGCGGGGGGTAGGACGCAGTATTTT.

CDR3 DNA: TGCGCCAGCAGTGGGGGGGGGAACACTGAAGCTTTCTTT. It specifies CASSGGGNTEAFF. This chain joins TRBV10-2 and TRBJ1-1, with TRBD1 as a possible D gene (5 bases). Germline V gives CDR1 WSHSY, CDR2 SAAADI. This CDR3 contains 13 residues. The V end was cut by 4 bases, the J end by 1 base, with 7 bases between.